This T cell receptor (beta chain) was found in a study of cytomegalovirus exposure and HLA in healthy donors. About this clone itself: Antigen unknown.

Germline V gives CDR1 SGHVS, CDR2 FQNEAQ. This CDR3 has 16 amino acids. V was clipped by 5 bases and J by 2 bases; unmatched bases: 10. The primer mix had 60 Vbeta and 13 Jbeta primers. TCRdb keeps only in-frame clones here, not all; method: immunoSEQ multiplex PCR. The sample comprises 120,000 or so clones, around three quarters of which are singletons, and over 2.5% rests with the top ten. Study-level points and caveats: Fewer N-insertions than the roughly 670-donor mean were reportedly shown by an Asian-associated ancestry cluster in a later analysis. Accounts indicate the classifier identified cytomegalovirus status with strong specificity and sensitivity. Later analysis revealed greater clonal expansion in HLA-associated TCR beta chains than in equally common others.

The chain is built from TRBV7-8 and TRBJ2-3, with 7 bases lining up with TRBD1. The specimen sequenced was PBMCs. The TCR comes from a woman aged 45-60 years in good health and CMV-seronegative. The CDR3 region is CASSTYRGRDTDTQYF. The CDR3 bases are TGTGCCAGCAGCACCTACAGGGGACGAGACACAGATACGCAGTATTTT.